One and the same sample provided the 30 T cell receptor beta chains below, sequenced in a study of shared clonotypes between healthy human individuals. Sequenced by immunoSEQ multiplex PCR; TCRdb stores in-frame clones only, minus some. The sample consists of about 2.4 million clones, approximately 93% of them appearing once. Sequenced input: naive CD4+ T cells from PBMCs. Stated subset: CD45RA+ positively selected. The source is a man aged 18 to 29 in good health. Some clones in this sample may be carry-over from other donors' samples.

The J gene is TRBJ1-6, the V gene TRBV27; tentative D call: TRBD1 (5 bases). This CDR3 comprises 14 residues. Trimming stripped 5 bases from V and 10 bases from J, with 15 bases between. CDR1 is MNHEY, CDR2 SMNVEV, per germline (reference sequence). CDR3 nucleotide sequence: TGTGCCAGCAGTACCCCCCCGGGGCGGTCACCCCTCCACTTT. Its translation is CASSTPPGRSPLHF.

The genes are TRBV7-6 and TRBJ2-3, with D possibly called TRBD1 or TRBD2 (5 bases each). The CDR3 is made up of 13 amino acids. CDR1 is SGHVS, CDR2 FNYEAQ, per germline. The V end lost 4 bases, the J end lost 5 bases, and 10 bases lay between the germline ends. The CDR3 DNA sequence: TGTGCCAGCAGCTCTGGGACCCGAGATACGCAGTATTTT. Protein: CASSSGTRDTQYF.

V and J are TRBV9 and TRBJ2-7; D might be TRBD1 or TRBD2, each matching 6 bases. The V end lost 3 bases, the J end lost 3 bases, and 19 bases lay between the germline ends. The CDR3 extends over 16 amino acids. Germline CDR1 and CDR2: SGDLS and YYNGEE. The CDR3 reads CASSAPWGANDYEQYF. CDR3 nucleotide sequence: TGTGCCAGCAGCGCCCCATGGGGGGCTAATGACTACGAGCAGTACTTC.

This clone was detected once. J is TRBJ2-5 and V is TRBV7-9; TRBD1 matches 9 bases. CDR1 is SEHNR, CDR2 FQNEAQ, per germline (reference sequence). Trimming removed 5 bases from V and 0 bases from J; junction bases left unmatched: 10. The CDR3 contains 17 residues. The CDR3 region has the DNA TGTGCCAGCAGCAGAGGGGGACAGGGACTGAACCAAGAGACCCAGTACTTC. As protein: CASSRGGQGLNQETQYF.

The chain has TRBV18 and TRBJ1-2; D uncertain. The CDR3 length is 14 residues. V was pared by 1 base and J by 4 bases, with 10 bases between. Germline loops: CDR1 KGHSH, CDR2 LQKENI. As DNA, the CDR3 is TGTGCCAGCTCACCACAGGGTCAAGTCTATGGCTACACCTTC. Translating it yields CASSPQGQVYGYTF.

V is TRBV29-1 and J is TRBJ2-3; 14 bases map to TRBD2. The V gene's germline CDR1 is SQVTM and CDR2 ANQGSEA. Germline trimming cut 7 bases from V and 4 bases from J; bases unmatched to any gene: 4. The CDR3 loop spans 14 amino acids. CDR3 DNA sequence: TGCAGCGGTACGACTAGCGGGAGGGCAGATACGCAGTATTTT. Its protein product is CSGTTSGRADTQYF.

The gene calls are TRBV7-2 and TRBJ2-4; 15 bases map to TRBD2. The CDR3 spans 17 residues. Losses at the gene ends were 3 bases for V and 8 bases for J; bases not matched to a gene: 8. The germline V gene encodes CDR1 SGHTA and CDR2 FQGNSA. The CDR3: CASSFPGTSGRMDIQYF. In nucleotides, the CDR3 is TGTGCCAGCAGCTTCCCCGGGACTAGCGGGAGGATGGACATTCAGTACTTC.

The rearrangement uses TRBV29-1 and TRBJ2-2; D remains unclear. V was trimmed by 5 bases and J by 7 bases, leaving 5 bases between them. The CDR3 has 10 amino acids. The germline V gene has CDR1 SQVTM and CDR2 ANQGSEA. This chain's CDR3 is CSVLLGELFF. CDR3 sequence (DNA): TGCAGCGTTCTCCTCGGGGAGCTGTTTTTT.

The chain joins TRBV5-1 to TRBJ1-1, with D uncertain. Germline assignment: CDR1 SGHRS and CDR2 YFSETQ. This CDR3 comprises 15 residues. Trimming shortened V by 4 bases and J by 0 bases, and 13 bases separated the two germline ends. CDR3 sequence: CASSQRPGMNTEAFF. The CDR3 DNA sequence: TGCGCCAGCAGCCAACGTCCGGGCATGAACACTGAAGCTTTCTTT.

The chain carries TRBV28 and TRBJ2-1; a weak D match, TRBD2 (6 bases). Germline-derived CDR1 and CDR2 are MDHEN and SYDVKM. Trimming removed 4 bases at V and 2 bases at J, with 15 bases between. CDR3 length: 16 amino acids. The CDR3 loop reads CASSSLAERTYNEQFF. DNA for the CDR3: TGTGCCAGCAGTTCCTTAGCGGAGCGGACCTACAATGAGCAGTTCTTC.

The chain carries TRBV19 and TRBJ2-3; no firm D call. CDR3 length: 15 amino acids. Germline V gene sequence: CDR1 LNHDA, CDR2 SQIVND (reference sequence). The V and J ends lost 4 bases and 1 base respectively, with 12 bases between them. As DNA, the CDR3 is TGTGCCAGTAGTACGCCCGCCGCGGGCACAGATACGCAGTATTTT. Translation gives CASSTPAAGTDTQYF.

DNA for the CDR3: TGTGCCATCGCCGGGACCCCGGGGGAGACCCAGTACTTC. As protein: CAIAGTPGETQYF. V usage is TRBV10-3 and J usage is TRBJ2-5, with D possibly called TRBD1 or TRBD2 (5 bases each). V lost 8 bases, J lost 5 bases, and 15 bases lay in between. Germline V gives CDR1 ENHRY, CDR2 SYGVKD. This CDR3 region has 13 residues.

The gene calls are TRBV28 and TRBJ2-7; no reliable D call. This CDR3 spans 12 amino acids. In germline, CDR1 is MDHEN, CDR2 SYDVKM. V gave up 6 bases and J gave up 1 base, with 7 bases separating them. The CDR3 region is CASRERSYEQYF. In nucleotides, the CDR3 is TGTGCCAGCAGGGAGCGTTCCTACGAGCAGTACTTC.

V usage is TRBV2 and J usage is TRBJ2-7; D tentatively reads TRBD1 or TRBD2 (5 bases each). CDR1 is SNHLY, CDR2 FYNNEI, per germline. The CDR3 length is 12 residues. The CDR3 sequence: CALPGLAYEQYF. In DNA form, the CDR3 reads TGTGCACTCCCGGGGCTAGCCTACGAGCAGTACTTC.

This clone has a single count. The rearrangement uses TRBV5-1 and TRBJ2-2, with D hard to call. Germline V CDR1 and CDR2: SGHRS, YFSETQ. The V gene lost 4 bases and the J gene lost 2 bases, with 9 bases spanning the gap. This CDR3 contains 14 residues. CDR3 residues: CASSVEPNTGELFF. The CDR3 DNA reads TGCGCCAGCAGCGTCGAACCTAACACCGGGGAGCTGTTTTTT.

The genes are TRBV6-5 and TRBJ1-2; D is unresolved. Germline lookup yields CDR1 MNHEY and CDR2 SVGAGI. The V end was cut by 5 bases, the J end by 0 bases, with 7 bases between. The CDR3 extends over 13 amino acids. CDR3: CASSAGTNYGYTF. DNA for the CDR3: TGTGCCAGCAGTGCCGGTACTAACTATGGCTACACCTTC.

This clone was counted once. The V gene is TRBV19, the J gene TRBJ2-2; D possibly corresponds to TRBD1 (5 bases). The germline gives CDR1 LNHDA, CDR2 SQIVND (reference sequence). With 7 bases removed from V and 3 bases from J, the gap between germline ends came to 15 bases. The CDR3 consists of 15 residues. The CDR3 sequence: CASIVRDGYTGELFF. The CDR3 nucleotides read TGTGCCAGTATCGTCAGGGATGGATACACCGGGGAGCTGTTTTTT.

Of note for this clone: The junction and the germline gene differ at one end; a read error may be behind it. This chain connects TRBV30 to TRBJ1-1; possible D gene TRBD1, 5 bases. Germline V gene lookup returns CDR1 GTSNPN and CDR2 SVGIG (reference sequence). The CDR3 has 12 residues. The CDR3 bases are TGTGCCGGGAGCAGGGCGAACACTGAAGCTTTCTTT. Translating gives CAGSRANTEAFF.

The chain is built from TRBV6-1 and TRBJ1-1; D is uncertain. Trimming removed 7 bases at V and 2 bases at J, with 11 bases between. The CDR3 contains 13 residues. Germline V gene sequence: CDR1 MNHNS, CDR2 SASEGT. The CDR3 is CASKEAINTEAFF. The CDR3 DNA follows: TGTGCCAGCAAGGAAGCGATAAACACTGAAGCTTTCTTT.

The chain carries TRBV11-2 and TRBJ2-7; D is unresolved. V lost 5 bases, J lost 4 bases, and 6 bases lay in between. The CDR3 is 11 amino acids. The germline V gene has CDR1 SGHAT and CDR2 FQNNGV. In DNA form, the CDR3 reads TGTGCCAGCAGCAATTTTTACGAGCAGTACTTC. Amino acid sequence: CASSNFYEQYF.

The chain uses TRBV18 and TRBJ1-4, with D unclear. V shed 0 bases and J shed 7 bases, with 6 bases lying between them. CDR1 is KGHSH, CDR2 LQKENI, per germline. There are 13 residues in the CDR3. As DNA, the CDR3 is TGTGCCAGCTCACCACCACCACGTGAAAAACTGTTTTTT. This gives the protein CASSPPPREKLFF.

V is TRBV7-9 and J is TRBJ2-6; no clear D gene. The germline CDR1 and CDR2 sequences are SEHNR and FQNEAQ (reference sequence). V gave up 5 bases and J gave up 2 bases, with 10 bases separating them. This CDR3 region has 15 residues. The CDR3 DNA is TGTGCCAGCAGCCCCGGTTACGCTGGGGCCAACGTCCTGACTTTC. Translated, it gives CASSPGYAGANVLTF. The full variable domain, rest sourced from reference TRBV7-9 and TRBJ2-6, is DTGVSQNPRHKITKRGQNVTFRCDPISEHNRLYWYRQTLGQGPEFLTYFQNEAQLEKSRLLSDRFSAERPKGSFSTLEIQRTEQGDSAMYLCASSPGYAGANVLTFGAGSRLTVL.

The chain carries TRBV19 and TRBJ2-1, with 10 bases that match TRBD2. Germline lookup yields CDR1 LNHDA and CDR2 SQIVND (reference sequence). The V and J ends lost 6 bases and 4 bases, in that order; junction bases with no gene match: 9. The CDR3 extends over 16 amino acids. Here the CDR3 reads CASSRPGTSAYNEQFF. The CDR3, as DNA: TGTGCCAGTAGCCGACCTGGGACTAGCGCTTACAATGAGCAGTTCTTC.

The chain recombines TRBV2 with TRBJ1-1, with D unclear. This CDR3 is built from 13 residues. Germline V gives CDR1 SNHLY, CDR2 FYNNEI. V gave up 5 bases and J gave up 1 base, with 8 bases separating them. CDR3 protein: CASSLGSNTEAFF. The CDR3 DNA reads as TGTGCCAGCAGTCTGGGGTCGAACACTGAAGCTTTCTTT.

With respect to this clone: Within the sample, other DNA sequences also encode this same CDR3. The chain carries TRBV11-2 and TRBJ2-2, with no clear D. The CDR3 spans 14 residues. Trimming removed 1 base at V and 0 bases at J, with 3 bases between. Germline CDR1 and CDR2: SGHAT and FQNNGV. The chain's CDR3 is CASSLVPNTGELFF. In DNA form, the CDR3 reads TGTGCCAGCAGCTTAGTACCGAACACCGGGGAGCTGTTTTTT.

The chain combines TRBV2 with TRBJ2-1, with D unclear. The CDR3 covers 11 residues. Germline assignment: CDR1 SNHLY and CDR2 FYNNEI. V was trimmed by 3 bases and J by 5 bases, leaving 2 bases between them. CDR3 residues: CASSDHNEQFF. CDR3 coding DNA: TGTGCCAGCAGTGACCACAATGAGCAGTTCTTC.

This rearrangement joins TRBV7-9 to TRBJ2-7, with a tentative D call TRBD1 (5 bases). Between the trimmed V and J ends, which lost 5 bases and 5 bases, there was a span of 16 bases. CDR1 is SEHNR, CDR2 FQNEAQ, per germline (reference sequence). The CDR3 sequence is 14 residues long. The CDR3 region is CASSPDRISDEQYF. The CDR3 nucleotides read TGTGCCAGCAGCCCCGACAGAATATCCGACGAGCAGTACTTC.

The rearrangement uses TRBV18 and TRBJ2-1; D might be TRBD2 (6 bases). Germline V CDR1 and CDR2: KGHSH, LQKENI. This CDR3 region has 13 residues. Trimming stripped 4 bases from V and 7 bases from J, with 11 bases between. In DNA form, the CDR3 reads TGTGCCAGCTCACGCGGGGCGGGGAATGAGCAGTTCTTC. Its protein product is CASSRGAGNEQFF.

J is TRBJ2-5 and V is TRBV28; perhaps TRBD1 as D (5 bases). The length of the CDR3 is 13 residues. V was shortened by 4 bases and J by 7 bases, with 13 bases between the two germline ends. Germline V gene data show CDR1 as MDHEN and CDR2 as SYDVKM. In nucleotides, the CDR3 is TGTGCCAGCAGTTCGGTGGGGCCATGGACCCAGTACTTC. This encodes CASSSVGPWTQYF. The full variable domain, rest sourced from reference TRBV28 and TRBJ2-5, is DVKVTQSSRYLVKRTGEKVFLECVQDMDHENMFWYRQDPGLGLRLIYFSYDVKMKEKGDIPEGYSVSREKKERFSLILESASTNQTSMYLCASSSVGPWTQYFGPGTRLLVL.

This rearrangement joins TRBV4-1 to TRBJ2-5, with D perhaps TRBD1 or TRBD2 (5 bases each). The CDR3 runs 14 residues. Trimming shortened V by 0 bases and J by 5 bases, and 10 bases separated the two germline ends. Germline loops: CDR1 MGHRA, CDR2 YSYEKL. This CDR3 is CASSQDGTRETQYF. Here the CDR3 DNA reads TGCGCCAGCAGCCAAGATGGGACGAGGGAGACCCAGTACTTC.